Below, 25 T cell receptor beta chains from the same sample are listed, as sequenced in a study of CD4+ T cells in melanoma. Sequenced by immunoSEQ multiplex PCR; TCRdb stores in-frame clones only, minus some. The data contain fewer than 20,000 clones, roughly 80% of them singletons. The sequencing sample was made of cells from a culture (not recorded whether cultured in vitro). These receptors all come from a human donor with melanoma.

The gene calls are TRBV6-1 and TRBJ2-5, with D perhaps TRBD2 (6 bases). The DNA end is more similar to TRBJ2-7, so the J call may be wrong. The CDR3 runs 14 residues. CDR1 is MNHNS and CDR2 is SASEGT in the germline V gene. In DNA, the CDR3 is TGTGCCAGCACCTTGACCGGGAGCTCCTACGAGCAGTACTTC. Its translation is CASTLTGSSYEQYF.

The chain employs TRBV19 and TRBJ1-2; no clear D gene. The germline V and J ends were trimmed by 0 bases and 2 bases, with 4 bases remaining between them. This CDR3 has 13 residues. The germline V gene encodes CDR1 LNHDA and CDR2 SQIVND (reference sequence). In nucleotides, the CDR3 is TGTGCCAGTAGTATAGACAGAAACTATGGCTACACCTTC. Protein sequence: CASSIDRNYGYTF.

J is TRBJ2-7 and V is TRBV9; TRBD2 agrees at 10 bases. Germline CDR1 and CDR2: SGDLS and YYNGEE. CDR3 length equals 14 residues. Trimming took 2 bases from V and 5 from J; bases not matched to a gene: 4. DNA for the CDR3: TGTGCCAGCAGCGTCACTAGCGGGGTCCACGAGCAGTACTTC. This gives the protein CASSVTSGVHEQYF.

The chain is built from TRBV5-8 and TRBJ2-5, with 9 positions matching TRBD2. The better agreement between TRBJ2-7 and the DNA end casts doubt on the J call. The CDR3 is made up of 15 amino acids. Germline CDR1 SGHTS, CDR2 YDEGEE. Written as DNA, the CDR3 is TGTGCCAGCAGCTTGCCTAGCGGGGATACCTACGAGCAGTACTTC. The encoded protein is CASSLPSGDTYEQYF.

This clone was recorded once. V and J are TRBV9 and TRBJ1-5; D gene uncertain. The V gene's germline CDR1 is SGDLS and CDR2 YYNGEE. The V end lost 4 bases, the J end lost 3 bases, and 14 bases lay between the germline ends. The CDR3 totals 15 residues. CDR3 sequence reads: CASSRGSSYNQPQHF. CDR3 DNA sequence: TGTGCCAGCAGCCGCGGCAGTAGCTACAATCAGCCCCAGCATTTT.

This clone was found once. The chain employs TRBV11-1 and TRBJ2-3; 7 bases map to TRBD2. This CDR3 spans 16 amino acids. Germline V lookup: CDR1 SGHAT, CDR2 FQDESV (reference sequence). After removal of 5 bases from V and 3 bases from J, the junction contained 11 bases not matched to a gene. In DNA, the CDR3 is TGTGCCAGCAGCACGCGGGGGAGATACATAACAGATACGCAGTATTTT. Amino acid sequence: CASSTRGRYITDTQYF.

This chain connects TRBV5-1 to TRBJ1-1; D gene unclear. This CDR3 contains 13 residues. The germline V gene has CDR1 SGHRS and CDR2 YFSETQ. Trimming took off 5 bases at V and 0 bases at J, with 8 bases between the two ends. The CDR3 is CASRRVLNTEAFF. The CDR3 DNA is TGCGCCAGCAGAAGGGTTTTGAACACTGAAGCTTTCTTT.

The V and J genes are TRBV18 and TRBJ2-3, with 7 nucleotides matching TRBD2. With V trimmed by 4 bases and J by 6 bases, 7 bases remained unmatched. Germline CDR1 KGHSH, CDR2 LQKENI. The CDR3 spans 14 residues. The CDR3 loop reads CASSLLAGDDTQYF. DNA of the CDR3: TGTGCCAGCTCACTTTTGGCGGGGGATGATACGCAGTATTTT.

The rearrangement joins TRBV5-4 to TRBJ2-3; D call uncertain. This CDR3 comprises 13 residues. Trimming cost V 1 base and J 5 bases, with 8 bases left between them. CDR1 and CDR2 from the germline V gene are SGHNT and YYREEE (reference sequence). The CDR3 DNA is TGTGCCAGCAGCTTGTACGGAAAAGATACGCAGTATTTT. This sequence encodes CASSLYGKDTQYF.

The chain recombines TRBV18 with TRBJ1-5, with D unclear. This CDR3 is 14 amino acids long. Germline V gene sequence: CDR1 KGHSH, CDR2 LQKENI. With 3 bases removed from V and 0 bases from J, the gap between germline ends came to 6 bases. The CDR3 DNA reads as TGTGCCAGCTCACCTGCAGCTAGCAATCAGCCCCAGCATTTT. Translation gives CASSPAASNQPQHF. The full variable domain, in which reference TRBV18 and TRBJ1-5 provide the parts outside the CDR3, is NAGVMQNPRHLVRRRGQEARLRCSPMKGHSHVYWYRQLPEEGLKFMVYLQKENIIDESGMPKERFSAEFPKEGPSILRIQQVVRGDSAAYFCASSPAASNQPQHFGDGTRLSIL.

The J gene is TRBJ2-2, the V gene TRBV2; D may be TRBD1 (6 bases). V gave up 6 bases and J gave up 4 bases, with 15 bases separating them. CDR3 length equals 15 residues. Germline V gene data show CDR1 as SNHLY and CDR2 as FYNNEI. CDR3 amino acids: CASRITQGPTGELFF. The DNA for the CDR3 is TGTGCCAGCAGAATAACACAGGGTCCCACCGGGGAGCTGTTTTTT.

The gene calls are TRBV11-2 and TRBJ2-7, with D possibly TRBD1 on 6 matching bases. Between the trimmed V and J ends, which lost 5 bases and 5 bases, there was a span of 16 bases. Germline CDR1 is SGHAT and CDR2 is FQNNGV. The CDR3 loop spans 14 amino acids. The CDR3 region is CASSVAYRVNEQYF. As DNA, the CDR3 is TGTGCCAGCAGCGTAGCGTACAGGGTCAACGAGCAGTACTTC.

This clone showed up just a few times. This rearrangement joins TRBV5-8 to TRBJ2-3; D remains unclear. Trimming took 6 bases from V and 9 from J, leaving 14 bases between them. The CDR3 totals 12 residues. Looked up from germline, CDR1 is SGHTS and CDR2 is YDEGEE. CDR3 bases: TGTGCCAGCACCCCTAGGTTGGGGACGCAGTATTTT. Translating it yields CASTPRLGTQYF.

This clone was counted a single time. This chain joins TRBV30 and TRBJ2-7, with TRBD2 matching 7 bases. V shed 1 base and J 3 bases; nucleotides not matched to a gene: 12. Germline assignment: CDR1 GTSNPN and CDR2 SVGIG (reference sequence). The CDR3 consists of 16 residues. The DNA for the CDR3 is TGTGCCTGGAGTGGGAGGGGACGGGGGGACTACTACGAGCAGTACTTC. It yields the protein CAWSGRGRGDYYEQYF.

The rearrangement uses TRBV7-2 and TRBJ1-1; unclear D gene. Trimming removed 6 bases at V and 1 base at J, with 9 bases between. Germline lookup yields CDR1 SGHTA and CDR2 FQGNSA. The CDR3 spans 13 residues. The CDR3, as DNA: TGTGCCAGCAGGGAGGCAGGGAACACTGAAGCTTTCTTT. This translates into CASREAGNTEAFF.

The genes are TRBV7-3 and TRBJ2-1, with 11 bases that match TRBD2. With 4 bases clipped from V and 7 bases from J, the junction kept 6 bases outside the gene matches. This CDR3 spans 15 amino acids. Per germline, CDR1 SGHTA and CDR2 FQGTGA. The CDR3 bases are TGTGCCAGCAGCTCGCGACTAGCGGGGTTGAATGAGCAGTTCTTC. Translated, it gives CASSSRLAGLNEQFF.

The chain couples TRBV18 to TRBJ2-2; TRBD1 or TRBD2 may be the D gene (5 bases each). The V end lost 6 bases, the J end lost 2 bases, and 10 bases lay between the germline ends. The CDR3 sequence is 14 residues long. The germline gives CDR1 KGHSH, CDR2 LQKENI. The CDR3 region has the DNA TGTGCCAGCTCCTGGGACGTTAACACCGGGGAGCTGTTTTTT. Amino acid sequence: CASSWDVNTGELFF.

The CDR3 nucleotides read TGTGCCAGTAGTCTGTTGCCGGGGCGCAGAAAACTGTTTTTT. This sequence encodes CASSLLPGRRKLFF. The genes are TRBV19 and TRBJ1-4, with D possibly matching TRBD1 (5 bases). Germline loops: CDR1 LNHDA, CDR2 SQIVND (reference sequence). The CDR3 contains 14 residues. Trimming stripped 5 bases from V and 10 bases from J, with 17 bases between.

J is TRBJ2-1 and V is TRBV30; D unclear. Germline V gene data show CDR1 as GTSNPN and CDR2 as SVGIG (reference sequence). The CDR3 is made up of 15 amino acids. The V and J ends lost 1 base and 0 bases respectively, with 10 bases between them. The CDR3 sequence is CAWSAPEVSYNEQFF. As DNA, the CDR3 is TGTGCCTGGAGTGCGCCAGAGGTCTCCTACAATGAGCAGTTCTTC. The full variable domain, its missing parts supplied by reference TRBV30 and TRBJ2-1, is SQTIHQWPATLVQPVGSPLSLECTVEGTSNPNLYWYRQAAGRGLQLLFYSVGIGQISSEVPQNLSASRPQDRQFILSSKKLLLSDSGFYLCAWSAPEVSYNEQFFGPGTRLTVL.

The chain links TRBV7-9 to TRBJ2-5, with D possibly matching TRBD1 (5 bases). V dropped 10 bases and J dropped 2 bases, with 17 bases sitting between them. CDR1 is SEHNR and CDR2 is FQNEAQ in the germline V gene (reference sequence). CDR3 length equals 14 residues. The DNA for the CDR3 is TGTGCCATTGGGGCGGAGCACCCACAAGAGACCCAGTACTTC. Amino acid sequence: CAIGAEHPQETQYF. The full variable domain, rest sourced from reference TRBV7-9 and TRBJ2-5, is DTGVSQNPRHKITKRGQNVTFRCDPISEHNRLYWYRQTLGQGPEFLTYFQNEAQLEKSRLLSDRFSAERPKGSFSTLEIQRTEQGDSAMYLCAIGAEHPQETQYFGPGTRLLVL.

The genes are TRBV7-9 and TRBJ2-2, with TRBD2 as a possible D gene (5 bases). Germline V gives CDR1 SEHNR, CDR2 FQNEAQ (reference sequence). Deletions cut 0 bases from V and 6 bases from J, with 5 bases between. The CDR3 runs to 13 residues. The CDR3 spells CASSLAGAGELFF. Here the CDR3 DNA reads TGTGCCAGCAGCTTAGCCGGGGCCGGGGAGCTGTTTTTT.

This sequence joins TRBV11-2 and TRBJ1-4; possibly TRBD1 for D (6 bases). Germline lookup yields CDR1 SGHAT and CDR2 FQNNGV. The CDR3 contains 13 residues. Trimming cost V 5 bases and J 6 bases, with 10 bases left between them. The CDR3 DNA sequence: TGTGCCAGCAGCGACCGACAGGATGAAAAACTGTTTTTT. It yields the protein CASSDRQDEKLFF.

J is TRBJ1-2 and V is TRBV6-1; a possible D gene is TRBD1 (5 bases). The V gene's germline CDR1 is MNHNS and CDR2 SASEGT. With 2 bases removed from V and 3 bases from J, the gap between germline ends came to 16 bases. The CDR3 sequence is 16 residues long. CDR3 loop: CASSEQGQWGYYGYTF. In nucleotides, the CDR3 is TGTGCCAGCAGTGAACAGGGCCAATGGGGTTACTATGGCTACACCTTC.

This rearrangement joins TRBV25-1 to TRBJ2-7; TRBD1 might be the D (5 bases). The V end was cut by 6 bases, the J end by 4 bases, with 13 bases between. Per the germline V gene, CDR1 is MGHDK and CDR2 is SYGVNS. CDR3 size: 13 residues. The CDR3 is CASRAQDSYEQYF. The DNA for the CDR3 is TGTGCCAGCAGGGCCCAAGACAGTTACGAGCAGTACTTC.

The rearrangement links TRBV2 to TRBJ1-3, with D possibly TRBD1 on 5 matching bases. This CDR3 has 14 amino acids. Trimming stripped 4 bases from V and 4 bases from J, with 11 bases between. Germline V gene lookup returns CDR1 SNHLY and CDR2 FYNNEI. CDR3 sequence reads: CASSVGQRGNTIYF. CDR3 coding DNA: TGTGCCAGCAGTGTTGGACAACGGGGAAACACCATATATTTT.